Following are 27 T cell receptor beta chains from one sample sequenced in a study of blood T cell repertoires in COVID-19. Only in-frame clones appear in the TCRdb table, and some are missing; sequencing was by immunoSEQ multiplex PCR. This sample has approximately 310,000 clones, with 80% to 90% found just once. Sample: PBMCs or T cells enriched from blood (not recorded which). All receptors come from a man aged 25-40 years who had recovered from COVID-19.

The gene calls are TRBV2 and TRBJ1-1, with D perhaps matching TRBD1 (6 bases). The V end was cut by 7 bases, the J end by 4 bases, with 16 bases between. CDR3 length equals 14 residues. Germline loops: CDR1 SNHLY, CDR2 FYNNEI. The CDR3 spells CASNPGRGSTEAFF. The CDR3 nucleotides read TGTGCCAGCAACCCGGGCAGGGGCAGCACTGAAGCTTTCTTT.

The CDR3 protein is CASSLGGTDYGYTF. DNA of the CDR3: TGTGCCAGCAGCTTGGGAGGGACAGACTATGGCTACACCTTC. The V call is TRBV5-4, the J call TRBJ1-2, with 7 positions matching TRBD1. Per germline, CDR1 SGHNT and CDR2 YYREEE (reference sequence). After removal of 0 bases from V and 3 bases from J, the junction contained 2 bases not matched to a gene. This CDR3 contains 14 residues.

The V and J genes are TRBV15 and TRBJ1-2; TRBD1 is a possible D gene (6 bases). Germline V CDR1 and CDR2: LNHNV, YYDKDF (reference sequence). Trimming shortened V by 1 base and J by 5 bases, and 14 bases separated the two germline ends. The CDR3 length is 15 residues. The CDR3 region is CATSRVGGTPYGYTF. CDR3 sequence (DNA): TGTGCCACCAGCAGAGTAGGGGGAACCCCTTATGGCTACACCTTC.

V and J are TRBV4-2 and TRBJ1-1; TRBD1 agrees at 11 bases. V shed 0 bases and J 8 bases; nucleotides not matched to a gene: 5. CDR3 size: 15 residues. The germline CDR1 and CDR2 sequences are LGHNA and YNFKEQ. CDR3 sequence: CASSQDVWTGGEAFF. DNA for the CDR3: TGTGCCAGCAGCCAAGATGTTTGGACAGGGGGCGAAGCTTTCTTT.

The chain uses TRBV30 and TRBJ2-1, with 9 bases aligning to TRBD2. The germline V gene has CDR1 GTSNPN and CDR2 SVGIG (reference sequence). The CDR3 extends over 19 amino acids. V gave up 2 bases and J gave up 4 bases; unmatched junction bases: 18. The CDR3 DNA follows: TGTGCCTGGAGTATCAGGACTGCCTTTCTAGCGGGGAAATACAATGAGCAGTTCTTC. The encoded protein is CAWSIRTAFLAGKYNEQFF. The variable domain in full, completed from reference TRBV30 and TRBJ2-1, reads SQTIHQWPATLVQPVGSPLSLECTVEGTSNPNLYWYRQAAGRGLQLLFYSVGIGQISSEVPQNLSASRPQDRQFILSSKKLLLSDSGFYLCAWSIRTAFLAGKYNEQFFGPGTRLTVL.

The chain recombines TRBV7-8 with TRBJ2-3; 11 bases agree with TRBD2. The CDR3 has 18 residues. Trimming cost V 5 bases and J 5 bases; bases outside gene matches: 15. Germline V lookup: CDR1 SGHVS, CDR2 FQNEAQ. The CDR3: CASSPIPGTSGPGDTQYF. In DNA form, the CDR3 reads TGTGCCAGCAGCCCGATCCCCGGGACTAGCGGCCCGGGAGATACGCAGTATTTT. The variable domain in full, completed from reference TRBV7-8 and TRBJ2-3, reads GAGVSQSPRYKVAKRGQDVALRCDPISGHVSLFWYQQALGQGPEFLTYFQNEAQLDKSGLPSDRFFAERPEGSVSTLKIQRTQQEDSAVYLCASSPIPGTSGPGDTQYFGPGTRLTVL.

The rearrangement links TRBV27 to TRBJ1-1; D gene ambiguous. This CDR3 contains 11 residues. Germline CDR1 is MNHEY and CDR2 is SMNVEV (reference sequence). With 6 bases removed from V and 11 bases from J, the gap between germline ends came to 13 bases. CDR3 amino acids: CASRARRVAFF. As DNA, the CDR3 is TGTGCCAGCAGGGCACGGCGGGTGGCTTTCTTT.

This chain joins TRBV30 and TRBJ1-6, with D possibly TRBD1 on 5 matching bases. This CDR3 is built from 15 residues. Germline lookup yields CDR1 GTSNPN and CDR2 SVGIG (reference sequence). The germline V and J ends were trimmed by 0 bases and 7 bases, with 13 bases remaining between them. CDR3 sequence: CAWSVLAQANSPLHF. CDR3 sequence (DNA): TGTGCCTGGAGTGTACTGGCACAGGCGAATTCACCCCTCCACTTT.

The chain is built from TRBV6-5 and TRBJ1-2; D may be TRBD1 (5 bases). The CDR3 consists of 15 residues. Germline V gives CDR1 MNHEY, CDR2 SVGAGI. Trimming left V 6 bases short and J 5 bases short, with 19 bases between. The CDR3 is CASRPGGQGYYGYTF. CDR3 DNA: TGTGCCAGCAGGCCGGGAGGGCAGGGATATTATGGCTACACCTTC.

V and J are TRBV11-2 and TRBJ2-2; 8 bases are a match to TRBD1. Germline V gene data show CDR1 as SGHAT and CDR2 as FQNNGV. The V and J ends lost 2 bases and 1 base, in that order; junction bases with no gene match: 3. This CDR3 has 16 amino acids. The DNA for the CDR3 is TGTGCCAGCAGCTTATACGGGACAGGGAACACCGGGGAGCTGTTTTTT. Amino acid sequence: CASSLYGTGNTGELFF.

J is TRBJ2-7 and V is TRBV5-5; TRBD1 matches at 10 bases. The CDR3 spans 15 residues. Germline lookup yields CDR1 SGHKS and CDR2 YYEKEE (reference sequence). The V and J ends lost 1 base and 3 bases, in that order; junction bases with no gene match: 4. The CDR3, as DNA: TGTGCCAGCAGCTTGCGACAGGGGGCGGGCTACGAGCAGTACTTC. Translating it yields CASSLRQGAGYEQYF.

This chain joins TRBV27 and TRBJ1-6, with 8 positions matching TRBD1. Germline CDR1 MNHEY, CDR2 SMNVEV (reference sequence). The CDR3 length is 15 residues. V was clipped by 6 bases and J by 8 bases; unmatched bases: 9. The CDR3 protein is CASSFSLTGDSPLHF. CDR3 DNA: TGTGCCAGCAGCTTTAGTTTGACAGGGGATTCACCCCTCCACTTT.

This chain connects TRBV5-6 to TRBJ1-2; D is possibly TRBD1 (6 bases). The CDR3 contains 14 residues. V was cut by 4 bases and J by 1 base, with 11 bases left in between. CDR1 and CDR2 (germline): SGHDT, YYEEEE. This CDR3 reads CASSDRRVNYGYTF. The CDR3 DNA is TGTGCCAGCAGCGACAGGCGGGTTAACTATGGCTACACCTTC.

A word on this clone: Other DNA sequences within the sample encode an identical CDR3. The CDR3 sequence is CASSLVVADTQYF. DNA for the CDR3: TGTGCCAGCAGTTTAGTAGTGGCAGATACGCAGTATTTT. The chain joins TRBV12-3 or TRBV12-4 to TRBJ2-3; the D is unclear. The ends were cut back, 1 base at V and 4 bases at J, with 6 bases in the middle. CDR3 length: 13 residues.

This chain links TRBV3-1 (or the pseudogene TRBV3-2) with TRBJ1-5; the match to TRBD1 covers 7 bases. The ends lost 4 bases at V and 6 bases at J; junction bases unmatched: 6. The CDR3 is 14 amino acids. Germline assignment: CDR1 LGHDT and CDR2 YNNKEL (reference sequence). DNA of the CDR3: TGTGCCAGCAGCCTTGGAGGGGGCCCTCAGCCCCAGCATTTT. Protein sequence: CASSLGGGPQPQHF.

This rearrangement joins TRBV7-8 to TRBJ1-6; D possibly corresponds to TRBD1 (6 bases). The germline V and J ends were trimmed by 4 bases and 7 bases, with 14 bases remaining between them. Per the germline V gene, CDR1 is SGHVS and CDR2 is FQNEAQ. The CDR3 is made up of 15 amino acids. CDR3 in amino acids: CASSWTVGPNSPLHF. CDR3 DNA sequence: TGTGCCAGCAGCTGGACAGTTGGCCCCAATTCACCCCTCCACTTT.

V is TRBV9 and J is TRBJ2-4, with D maybe TRBD2 (6 bases). CDR1 is SGDLS and CDR2 is YYNGEE in the germline V gene. Deletions cut 3 bases from V and 6 bases from J, with 13 bases between. The CDR3 runs 14 residues. CDR3 nucleotides: TGTGCCAGCAGCGAGGGGACTTTTGGAAACATTCAGTACTTC. Amino acids: CASSEGTFGNIQYF.

V usage is TRBV5-6 and J usage is TRBJ2-3, with D perhaps TRBD2 (6 bases). Germline lookup yields CDR1 SGHDT and CDR2 YYEEEE. The length of the CDR3 is 15 residues. V gave up 1 base and J gave up 2 bases, with 11 bases separating them. CDR3 protein: CASSLRGTDTDTQYF. The DNA of the CDR3 is TGTGCCAGCAGCTTGCGGGGGACGGACACAGATACGCAGTATTTT.

The table lists this clone with a count of one. The chain couples TRBV30 to TRBJ2-1; weak D call: TRBD1 (6 bases). The CDR3 is 16 residues long. The germline V and J ends were trimmed by 0 bases and 7 bases, with 19 bases remaining between them. Germline loops: CDR1 GTSNPN, CDR2 SVGIG (reference sequence). The CDR3, as DNA: TGTGCCTGGAGTGTACAACGGACAGTAGGTGGAAATGAGCAGTTCTTC. This encodes CAWSVQRTVGGNEQFF.

The chain has TRBV7-2 and TRBJ1-5; 10 bases map to TRBD1. The V and J ends lost 4 bases and 6 bases, in that order; junction bases with no gene match: 3. Germline V gene data show CDR1 as SGHTA and CDR2 as FQGNSA. The CDR3 is made up of 14 amino acids. The CDR3 here is CASSSGTGVQPQHF. Written as DNA, the CDR3 is TGTGCCAGCAGCTCCGGGACAGGGGTTCAGCCCCAGCATTTT.

The J gene is TRBJ1-1, the V gene TRBV28; D unresolved. This CDR3 is 14 amino acids long. Trimming cost V 1 base and J 1 base, with 7 bases left between them. Germline V lookup: CDR1 MDHEN, CDR2 SYDVKM. The CDR3 loop is CASSLFPQNTEAFF. In DNA form, the CDR3 reads TGTGCCAGCAGTTTATTTCCACAGAACACTGAAGCTTTCTTT.

This rearrangement joins TRBV2 to TRBJ1-5; a weak D match, TRBD1 (6 bases). This CDR3 region has 15 residues. Germline V gene data show CDR1 as SNHLY and CDR2 as FYNNEI. V was cut by 5 bases and J by 0 bases, with 11 bases left in between. This CDR3 reads CASSIQGFSNQPQHF. The CDR3 nucleotides are TGTGCCAGCAGTATACAGGGTTTTAGCAATCAGCCCCAGCATTTT. Looking up the rest from reference TRBV2 and TRBJ1-5 gives the full variable domain: EPEVTQTPSHQVTQMGQEVILRCVPISNHLYFYWYRQILGQKVEFLVSFYNNEISEKSEIFDDQFSVERPDGSNFTLKIRSTKLEDSAMYFCASSIQGFSNQPQHFGDGTRLSIL.

The chain is built from TRBV2 and TRBJ2-1, with a tentative D call TRBD1 (6 bases). Trimming took 7 bases from V and 4 from J, leaving 11 bases between them. Germline V CDR1 and CDR2: SNHLY, FYNNEI. This CDR3 region has 13 residues. The CDR3 DNA follows: TGTGCCAGCACCAGGGACAATTACAATGAGCAGTTCTTC. This translates into CASTRDNYNEQFF.

This clone was detected a few times. The V gene is TRBV25-1, the J gene TRBJ2-7; weak D call: TRBD1 (5 bases). V dropped 4 bases and J dropped 1 base, with 11 bases sitting between them. The germline V gene encodes CDR1 MGHDK and CDR2 SYGVNS. The CDR3 length is 14 residues. DNA for the CDR3: TGTGCCAGCAGTGCCCCCGACAGATCCTACGAGCAGTACTTC. Protein: CASSAPDRSYEQYF.

The chain recombines TRBV5-4 with TRBJ1-1; a possible D gene is TRBD1 (5 bases). Germline CDR1 is SGHNT and CDR2 is YYREEE (reference sequence). V was clipped by 0 bases and J by 10 bases, with 16 bases between them. This CDR3 region has 14 residues. The CDR3 sequence is CASSLGDGGVGAFF. CDR3 DNA: TGTGCCAGCAGCTTGGGGGACGGAGGGGTAGGAGCTTTCTTT.

V usage is TRBV10-3 and J usage is TRBJ2-1; D is perhaps TRBD2 (7 bases). Deletions cut 8 bases from V and 8 bases from J, with 16 bases between. The CDR3 runs 13 residues. Germline assignment: CDR1 ENHRY and CDR2 SYGVKD. The CDR3: CAIGLGGGDEQFF. In DNA form, the CDR3 reads TGTGCCATCGGACTAGGGGGGGGCGATGAGCAGTTCTTC.

The V gene is TRBV4-2, the J gene TRBJ2-1; a possible D gene is TRBD2 (5 bases). CDR1 and CDR2 from the germline V gene are LGHNA and YNFKEQ. The CDR3 runs to 15 residues. V lost 4 bases and J 0 bases, leaving 10 bases between the germline ends. The CDR3 DNA reads as TGTGCCAGCAGCCTGGACTTGCGCTCCTACAATGAGCAGTTCTTC. This sequence encodes CASSLDLRSYNEQFF.